This TCR beta chain was sequenced during a study of spatial heterogeneity in lung cancer. TCRdb re-called the 5' RACE reads with MiXCR, one entry per CDR3 protein. The table includes about 35,000 distinct CDR3 sequences, around 3.1% detected once. This CDR3 contains 16 residues. Germline CDR1 reads KGHSH; CDR2 reads LQKENI. Trimming stripped 4 bases from V and 0 bases from J, with 10 bases between. This clonotype was seen many times. Time point of the sample: sample taken at primary tumor resection. The material sequenced was normal lung tissue next to the tumor, taken at surgery. The clonotype was recovered from a male donor with early-stage non-small cell lung cancer. V usage is TRBV18 and J usage is TRBJ2-6, with unresolved D. CDR3 in DNA: TGTGCCAGCTCACAAAACGCCGACTCTGGGGCCAACGTCCTGACTTTC. Translation: CASSQNADSGANVLTF. Full variable domain (remainder filled in from reference TRBV18 and TRBJ2-6): NAGVMQNPRHLVRRRGQEARLRCSPMKGHSHVYWYRQLPEEGLKFMVYLQKENIIDESGMPKERFSAEFPKEGPSILRIQQVVRGDSAAYFCASSQNADSGANVLTFGAGSRLTVL.